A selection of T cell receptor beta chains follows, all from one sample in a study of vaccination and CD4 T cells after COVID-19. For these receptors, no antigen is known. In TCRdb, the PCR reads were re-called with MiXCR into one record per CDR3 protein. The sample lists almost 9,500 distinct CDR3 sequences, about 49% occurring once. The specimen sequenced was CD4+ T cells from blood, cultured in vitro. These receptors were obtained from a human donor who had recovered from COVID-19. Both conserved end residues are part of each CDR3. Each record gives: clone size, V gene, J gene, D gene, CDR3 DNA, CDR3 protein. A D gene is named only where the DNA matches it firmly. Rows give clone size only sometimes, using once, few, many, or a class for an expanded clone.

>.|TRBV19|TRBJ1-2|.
TGTGCCACCCACCCCGGGACCCTACCTTATGGCTACACCTTC
CATHPGTLPYGYTF
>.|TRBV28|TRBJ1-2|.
TGTGCCAGCAGTTTACTGCAAGCTGTCGGCTACACCTTC
CASSLLQAVGYTF
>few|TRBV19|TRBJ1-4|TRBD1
TGTGCCAGTATCGAACAGGGGCGTGAAAAACTGTTTTTT
CASIEQGREKLFF
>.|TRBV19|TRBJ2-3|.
TGTGCCAGTAGTATAGCCCGCACTAAAGATACGCAGTATTTT
CASSIARTKDTQYF
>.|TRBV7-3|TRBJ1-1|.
TGTGCCAGCAGCCTCTTTGCAGGCGCGAACACTGAAGCTTTCTTT
CASSLFAGANTEAFF
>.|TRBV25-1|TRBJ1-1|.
TGTGCCAGCAGCTCTGTGGGAGACACTGAAGCTTTCTTT
CASSSVGDTEAFF
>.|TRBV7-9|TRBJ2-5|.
TGTGCCAGCAGTCGCGACCTAGGCCTAGAGACCCAGTACTTC
CASSRDLGLETQYF
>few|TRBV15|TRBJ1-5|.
TGTGCCACCAGCAGAGACAGGGACGTGGAGCAGCCCCAGCATTTT
CATSRDRDVEQPQHF
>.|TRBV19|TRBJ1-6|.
TGTGCCAGTGGACATTTTAATTCACCCCTCCACTTT
CASGHFNSPLHF
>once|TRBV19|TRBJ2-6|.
TGTGCCAGTAGTATAGGGTTCCCCAGGACCTCTGGGGCCAACGTCCTGACTTTC
CASSIGFPRTSGANVLTF
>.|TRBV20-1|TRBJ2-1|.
TGCAGTGCTAGAGATACCGGGAAAACCTACAATGAGCAGTTCTTC
CSARDTGKTYNEQFF
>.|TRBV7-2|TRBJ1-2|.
TGTGCCAGCAAAACTGAGATTCGGTCCGGCTACACCTTC
CASKTEIRSGYTF
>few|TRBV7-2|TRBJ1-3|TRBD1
TGTGCCAGCAGCTTGGGGCAGGGACAGAGTTACACCATATATTTT
CASSLGQGQSYTIYF
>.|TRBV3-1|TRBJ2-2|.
TGTGCCAGCAGAAAACGGGGTCCTAATACCGGGGAGCTGTTTTTT
CASRKRGPNTGELFF
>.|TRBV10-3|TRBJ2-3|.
TGTGCCATCAGGTGGGGACTTAGCACAGATACGCAGTATTTT
CAIRWGLSTDTQYF
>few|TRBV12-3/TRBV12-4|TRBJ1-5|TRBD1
TGTGCCAGCAGTTGGGGGGGACAGTTCGCTGGCAATCAGCCCCAGCATTTT
CASSWGGQFAGNQPQHF
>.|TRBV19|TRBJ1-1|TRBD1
TGTGCCAGTAGTTGGGACAGGGTGAGCACTGAAGCTTTCTTT
CASSWDRVSTEAFF
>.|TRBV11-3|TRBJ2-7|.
TGTGCCAGCAGCTTAACAGATGCCTACGAGCAGTACTTC
CASSLTDAYEQYF
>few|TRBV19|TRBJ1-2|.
TGTGCCAGTAGTATAGTTGGGGGCGCAGGTGGCTACACCTTC
CASSIVGGAGGYTF
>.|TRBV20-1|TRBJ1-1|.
TGCAGTGCTAGAGGAGGGCCGAACACTGAAGCTTTCTTT
CSARGGPNTEAFF
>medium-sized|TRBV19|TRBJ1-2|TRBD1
TGTGCCAGTAGTCCAAGGACAGGGCTTGGCTACACCTTC
CASSPRTGLGYTF
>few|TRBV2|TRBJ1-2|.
TGTGCCAGCAGTGGGGATGGGTTCGGTGGCTACACCTTC
CASSGDGFGGYTF
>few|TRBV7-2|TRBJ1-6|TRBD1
TGTGCCAGCAGCGCGCAAGGACAGGGTTCACCCCTCCACTTT
CASSAQGQGSPLHF
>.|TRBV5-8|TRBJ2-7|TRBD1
TGTGCCAGCAGCCGGGACAGGTCCTACGAGCAGTACTTC
CASSRDRSYEQYF
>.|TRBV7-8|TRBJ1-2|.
TGTGCCAGCAGCTTAACTCCAGGGTCTTCGGAGGGCTACACCTTC
CASSLTPGSSEGYTF
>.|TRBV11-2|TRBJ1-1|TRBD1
TGTGCCAGCAGTTTGGGCCTCACAGGGGGTGACACTGAAGCTTTCTTT
CASSLGLTGGDTEAFF
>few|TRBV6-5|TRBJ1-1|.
TGTGCCAGCAGTTACTCGAAGGACAGTTACAACACTGAAGCTTTCTTT
CASSYSKDSYNTEAFF
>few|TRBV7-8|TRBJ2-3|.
TGTGCCAGCAGCCCTTTTCGGACAGATACGCAGTATTTT
CASSPFRTDTQYF
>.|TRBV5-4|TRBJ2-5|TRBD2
TGTGCCAGCAGCCTGGGACTAGCGGGAAAAGAGACCCAGTACTTC
CASSLGLAGKETQYF
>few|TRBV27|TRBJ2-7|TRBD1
TGTGCCAGCAGTTGGACAGGGGGTAAGCAGTACTTC
CASSWTGGKQYF
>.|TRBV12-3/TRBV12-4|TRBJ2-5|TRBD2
TGTGCCAGCAGTGAAGCGGGAGCGCCGGGAGAGACCCAGTACTTC
CASSEAGAPGETQYF
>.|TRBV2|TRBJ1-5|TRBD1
TGTGCCAGCACCCCCGGGACAGGGGGAGGGGGCCAGCCCCAGCATTTT
CASTPGTGGGGQPQHF
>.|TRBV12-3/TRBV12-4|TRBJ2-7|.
TGTGCCAGCAGTTTAAAGGAAGAGCAGTACTTC
CASSLKEEQYF
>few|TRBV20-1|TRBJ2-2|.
TGCAGTGCAACCGGGACACCTAACACCGGGGAGCTGTTTTTT
CSATGTPNTGELFF
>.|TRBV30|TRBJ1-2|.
TGTGCCTGGAGTGTGGGGCTCTACTATGGCTACACCTTC
CAWSVGLYYGYTF
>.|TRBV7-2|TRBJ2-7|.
TGTGCCAGCAGCTTAGCCCAGAATCGATACGAGCAGTACTTC
CASSLAQNRYEQYF
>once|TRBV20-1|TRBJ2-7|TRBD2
TGCAGTGCGACTAGCGGTTCCTACGAGCAGTACTTC
CSATSGSYEQYF
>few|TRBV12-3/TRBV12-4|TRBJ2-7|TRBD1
TGTGCCAGCAGCGGGACAGGGGAACGGGCCTACGAGCAGTACTTC
CASSGTGERAYEQYF
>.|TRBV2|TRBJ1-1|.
TGTGCCAGTGGGGGGTCCGGGGTTTTCACTGAAGCTTTCTTT
CASGGSGVFTEAFF
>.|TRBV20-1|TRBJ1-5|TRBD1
TGCAGTGCGACAGGGAATAGCAATCAGCCCCAGCATTTT
CSATGNSNQPQHF
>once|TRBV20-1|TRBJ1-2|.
TGCAGTGCTAGGGAAAATTTGACACCGACGAGGTATGGCTACACCTTC
CSARENLTPTRYGYTF
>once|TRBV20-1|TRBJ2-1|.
TGCAGTGCCGGAGTCCCTAGCTCCTACAATGAGCAGTTCTTC
CSAGVPSSYNEQFF
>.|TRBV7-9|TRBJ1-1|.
TGTGCCAGCAGCCCGGGGAGTATGGACACTGAAGCTTTCTTT
CASSPGSMDTEAFF
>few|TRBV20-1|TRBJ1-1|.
TGCAGTGCCTATGGGACTAATGAAGCTTTCTTT
CSAYGTNEAFF
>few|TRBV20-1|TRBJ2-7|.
TGCAGTGCTAGAGATTACGACAGTACCCTCTACGAGCAGTACTTC
CSARDYDSTLYEQYF
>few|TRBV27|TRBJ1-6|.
TGTGCCAGCAGTTTTTTGGGTTCACCCCTCCACTTT
CASSFLGSPLHF
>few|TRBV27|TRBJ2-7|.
TGTGCCAGCAGTTTAAAGGGTCGGAGCTCCTACGAGCAGTACTTC
CASSLKGRSSYEQYF
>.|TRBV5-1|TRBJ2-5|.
TGCGCCAGCAGCTTAATCGGCATCGTCCCAGACACCCAGTACTTC
CASSLIGIVPDTQYF
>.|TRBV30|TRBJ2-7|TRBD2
TGTGCCCTAAGTCGGGGGGGCACCTACGAGCAGTACTTC
CALSRGGTYEQYF
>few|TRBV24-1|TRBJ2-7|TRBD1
TGTGCCACCAGTGGGGGGGGACAGGGCTACGAGCAGTACTTC
CATSGGGQGYEQYF